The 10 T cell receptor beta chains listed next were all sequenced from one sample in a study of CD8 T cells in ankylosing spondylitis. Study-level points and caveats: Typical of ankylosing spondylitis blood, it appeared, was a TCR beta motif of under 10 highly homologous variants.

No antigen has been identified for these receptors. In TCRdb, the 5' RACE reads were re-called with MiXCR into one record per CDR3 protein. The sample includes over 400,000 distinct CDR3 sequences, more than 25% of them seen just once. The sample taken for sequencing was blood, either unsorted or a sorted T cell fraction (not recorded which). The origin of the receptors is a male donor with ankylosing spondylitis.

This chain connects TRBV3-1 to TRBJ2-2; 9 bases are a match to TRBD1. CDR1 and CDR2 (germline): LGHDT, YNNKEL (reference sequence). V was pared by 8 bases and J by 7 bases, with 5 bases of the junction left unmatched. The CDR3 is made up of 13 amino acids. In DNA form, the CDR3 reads TGTGCCAGCGGGACAGGGATTAGCGGGGAGCTGTTTTTT. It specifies CASGTGISGELFF.

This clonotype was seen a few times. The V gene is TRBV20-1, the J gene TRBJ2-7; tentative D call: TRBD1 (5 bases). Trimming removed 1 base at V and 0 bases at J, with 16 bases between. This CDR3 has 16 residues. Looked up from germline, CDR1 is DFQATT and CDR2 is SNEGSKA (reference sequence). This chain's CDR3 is CSARGVARGSSYEQYF. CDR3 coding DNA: TGCAGTGCTAGAGGGGTAGCAAGGGGCAGCTCCTACGAGCAGTACTTC.

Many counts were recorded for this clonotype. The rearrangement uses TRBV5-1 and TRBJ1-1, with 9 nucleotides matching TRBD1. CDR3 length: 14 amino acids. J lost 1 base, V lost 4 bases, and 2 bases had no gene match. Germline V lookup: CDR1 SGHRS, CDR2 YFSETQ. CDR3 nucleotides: TGCGCCAGCAGCCGGGACAGGGAGAACACTGAAGCTTTCTTT. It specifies CASSRDRENTEAFF. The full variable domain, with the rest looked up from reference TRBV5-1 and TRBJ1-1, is KAGVTQTPRYLIKTRGQQVTLSCSPISGHRSVSWYQQTPGQGLQFLFEYFSETQRNKGNFPGRFSGRQFSNSRSEMNVSTLELGDSALYLCASSRDRENTEAFFGQGTRLTVV.

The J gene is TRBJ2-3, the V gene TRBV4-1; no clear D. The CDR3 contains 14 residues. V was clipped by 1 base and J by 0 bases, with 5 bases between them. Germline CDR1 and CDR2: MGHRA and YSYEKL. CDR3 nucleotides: TGCGCCAGCAGCCAAGCGGATAGCACAGATACGCAGTATTTT. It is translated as CASSQADSTDTQYF.

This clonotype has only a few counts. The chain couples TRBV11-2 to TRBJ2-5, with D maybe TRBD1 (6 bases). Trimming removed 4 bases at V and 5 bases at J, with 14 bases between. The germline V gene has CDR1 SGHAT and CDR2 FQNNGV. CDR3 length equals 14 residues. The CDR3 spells CASSSTRGGETQYF. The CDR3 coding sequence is TGTGCCAGCAGCTCCACCAGGGGCGGGGAGACCCAGTACTTC.

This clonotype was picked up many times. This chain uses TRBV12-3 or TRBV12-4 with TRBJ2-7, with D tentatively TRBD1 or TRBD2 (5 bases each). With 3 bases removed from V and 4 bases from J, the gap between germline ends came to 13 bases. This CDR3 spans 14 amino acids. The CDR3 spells CASSFGAGQYEQYF. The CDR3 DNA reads TGTGCCAGCAGTTTCGGGGCAGGACAATACGAGCAGTACTTC.

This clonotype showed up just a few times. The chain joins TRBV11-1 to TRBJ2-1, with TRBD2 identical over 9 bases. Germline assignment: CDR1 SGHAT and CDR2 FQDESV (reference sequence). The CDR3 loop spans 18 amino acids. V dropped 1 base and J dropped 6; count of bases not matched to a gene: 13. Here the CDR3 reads CASSLDLAGAGLGNEQFF. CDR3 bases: TGTGCCAGCAGCTTAGACTTAGCGGGAGCGGGCTTGGGCAATGAGCAGTTCTTC.

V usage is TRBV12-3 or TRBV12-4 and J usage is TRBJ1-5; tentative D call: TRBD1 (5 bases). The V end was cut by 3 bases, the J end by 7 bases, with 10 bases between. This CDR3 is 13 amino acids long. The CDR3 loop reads CASSFSRGQPQHF. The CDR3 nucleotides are TGTGCCAGCAGTTTTTCCCGGGGCCAGCCCCAGCATTTT.

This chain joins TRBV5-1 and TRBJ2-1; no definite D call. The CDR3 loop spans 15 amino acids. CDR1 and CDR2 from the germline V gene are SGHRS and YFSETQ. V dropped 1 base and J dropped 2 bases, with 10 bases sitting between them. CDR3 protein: CASSLRGAPYNEQFF. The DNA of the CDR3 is TGCGCCAGCAGCTTGCGCGGCGCCCCCTACAATGAGCAGTTCTTC.

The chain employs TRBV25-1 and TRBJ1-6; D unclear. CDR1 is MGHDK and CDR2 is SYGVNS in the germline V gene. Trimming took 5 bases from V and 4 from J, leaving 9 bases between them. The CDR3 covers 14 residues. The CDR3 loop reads CASSREPYNSPLHF. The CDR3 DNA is TGTGCCAGCAGTCGAGAACCATATAATTCACCCCTCCACTTT. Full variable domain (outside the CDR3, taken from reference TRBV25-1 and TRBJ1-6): EADIYQTPRYLVIGTGKKITLECSQTMGHDKMYWYQQDPGMELHLIHYSYGVNSTEKGDLSSESTVSRIRTEHFPLTLESARPSHTSQYLCASSREPYNSPLHFGNGTRLTVT.